This T cell receptor beta chain was captured by sequencing in a study of patients and donors after allogeneic stem cell transplantation. One entry per CDR3 protein results from TCRdb running MiXCR on the RT-PCR reads. The sample carries 920,000 or so distinct CDR3 sequences, roughly 18% recorded once. Looked up from germline, CDR1 is SGHRS and CDR2 is YFSETQ. With 3 bases removed from V and 7 bases from J, the gap between germline ends came to 16 bases. The CDR3 covers 14 residues. This receptor was obtained from a human donor who was either an allogeneic HSCT recipient or a stem cell or donor lymphocyte infusion donor (not recorded which). It is not recorded whose cells these are; they may come from a transplant donor. The rearrangement links TRBV5-1 to TRBJ1-1; weak D call: TRBD1 (6 bases). Sequenced sample: blood, either unsorted or a sorted T cell fraction (not recorded which). The CDR3 sequence is CASSWTVGHSEAFF. DNA for the CDR3: TGCGCCAGCAGCTGGACAGTTGGGCATAGTGAAGCTTTCTTT.